Shown below are 11 T cell receptor beta chains from a single sample sequenced in a study of PD-L1 blockade in urothelial cancer. Libraries were prepared by immunoSEQ multiplex PCR; TCRdb keeps only in-frame clonotypes and omits some of them. The sample yields 98,000 or so clones, around 90% seen once. Specified time point: pretreatment peripheral blood. This specimen consisted of PBMCs, obtained around atezolizumab (anti-PD-L1) treatment. Receptor source: a man between 60 and 75 years old with urothelial cancer.

V usage is TRBV11-2 and J usage is TRBJ1-2, with D maybe TRBD1 (5 bases). The CDR3 is 15 residues long. The germline V and J ends were trimmed by 2 bases and 3 bases, with 13 bases remaining between them. The germline V gene has CDR1 SGHAT and CDR2 FQNNGV. The CDR3 sequence: CASSLISGVDYGYTF. CDR3 coding DNA: TGTGCCAGCAGCTTAATTTCGGGGGTGGACTATGGCTACACCTTC.

The chain combines TRBV28 with TRBJ1-5; D perhaps matches TRBD1 (5 bases). The CDR3 spans 14 residues. The V gene lost 1 base and the J gene lost 5 bases, with 9 bases spanning the gap. Germline CDR1 MDHEN, CDR2 SYDVKM. The DNA of the CDR3 is TGTGCCAGCAGTTTATATCGGGGGGATCAGCCCCAGCATTTT. This encodes CASSLYRGDQPQHF.

The chain is built from TRBV11-3 and TRBJ2-1, with D possibly being TRBD1 (6 bases). Germline V lookup: CDR1 SGHNT, CDR2 YENEEA. V was trimmed by 5 bases and J by 7 bases, leaving 18 bases between them. This CDR3 is 15 amino acids long. The CDR3 coding sequence is TGTGCCAGCAGCACCGGGACACAAAATAGGAATGAGCAGTTCTTC. It specifies CASSTGTQNRNEQFF.

The chain carries TRBV28 and TRBJ2-1, with 11 bases that match TRBD1. The CDR3 length is 16 residues. V trimming: 4 bases; J trimming: 7 bases; junction bases outside the gene matches: 9. Germline CDR1 is MDHEN and CDR2 is SYDVKM. The CDR3 nucleotides are TGTGCCAGCAGTTCCCCAGGGACAGGGGGGTGGAATGAGCAGTTCTTC. Its translation is CASSSPGTGGWNEQFF.

V and J are TRBV25-1 and TRBJ1-2; D remains ambiguous. V was clipped by 2 bases and J by 8 bases, with 12 bases between them. The germline gives CDR1 MGHDK, CDR2 SYGVNS. The CDR3 is made up of 13 amino acids. CDR3 loop: CASSEGERGGYTF. Here the CDR3 DNA reads TGTGCCAGCAGTGAAGGTGAGAGAGGAGGCTACACCTTC.

The chain uses TRBV6-5 and TRBJ1-2, with 9 positions matching TRBD1. The V gene's germline CDR1 is MNHEY and CDR2 SVGAGI. CDR3 length: 14 residues. The V and J ends lost 2 bases and 5 bases, in that order; junction bases with no gene match: 3. DNA of the CDR3: TGTGCCAGCAGTTACGGGACAGGGCGATATGGCTACACCTTC. It translates to CASSYGTGRYGYTF.

This chain joins TRBV4-3 and TRBJ2-1, with 11 bases that match TRBD2. With V trimmed by 0 bases and J by 7 bases, 8 bases remained unmatched. This CDR3 is 17 amino acids long. Germline V gene sequence: CDR1 LGHNA, CDR2 YSLEER. This CDR3 is CASSQDLLAGGRNEQFF. The CDR3 region has the DNA TGCGCCAGCAGCCAAGATCTTCTAGCGGGGGGAAGAAATGAGCAGTTCTTC.

On this clone: The same CDR3 can be traced to other DNA sequences in this sample. This sequence joins TRBV28 and TRBJ2-5, with 9 nucleotides matching TRBD2. The germline gives CDR1 MDHEN, CDR2 SYDVKM. The CDR3 is made up of 16 amino acids. Losses at the gene ends were 4 bases for V and 0 bases for J; bases not matched to a gene: 6. For the CDR3, the DNA is TGTGCCAGCAGTTCACGGACTAGCGAGTACCAAGAGACCCAGTACTTC. It codes for CASSSRTSEYQETQYF.

This clone turned up a few times. The V gene is TRBV4-2, the J gene TRBJ2-5; 14 bases align to TRBD2. Germline assignment: CDR1 LGHNA and CDR2 YNFKEQ. This CDR3 contains 19 residues. The ends lost 0 bases at V and 4 bases at J; junction bases unmatched: 10. The CDR3 loop reads CASSQDLGLAGGFPETQYF. The CDR3 nucleotides read TGTGCCAGCAGCCAAGACCTAGGACTAGCGGGAGGATTCCCAGAGACCCAGTACTTC.

The chain is built from TRBV25-1 and TRBJ1-1; tentatively, D is TRBD1 (5 bases). CDR1 and CDR2 (germline): MGHDK, SYGVNS. Trimming left V 9 bases short and J 3 bases short, with 17 bases between. The CDR3 covers 14 residues. As DNA, the CDR3 is TGTGCCAGAACCCCGGTCAGGGAATACACTGAAGCTTTCTTT. Translation: CARTPVREYTEAFF. The variable domain in full, completed from reference TRBV25-1 and TRBJ1-1, reads EADIYQTPRYLVIGTGKKITLECSQTMGHDKMYWYQQDPGMELHLIHYSYGVNSTEKGDLSSESTVSRIRTEHFPLTLESARPSHTSQYLCARTPVREYTEAFFGQGTRLTVV.

The chain carries TRBV7-3 and TRBJ2-1; 7 bases fit TRBD2. The CDR3 runs to 17 residues. Germline V gene data show CDR1 as SGHTA and CDR2 as FQGTGA. V was pared by 0 bases and J by 2 bases, with 7 bases of the junction left unmatched. CDR3 DNA: TGTGCCAGCAGCTTAACTTATGGGGGGGATACCTACAATGAGCAGTTCTTC. It yields the protein CASSLTYGGDTYNEQFF. The whole variable domain, filled in from reference TRBV7-3 and TRBJ2-1, reads GAGVSQTPSNKVTEKGKYVELRCDPISGHTALYWYRQSLGQGPEFLIYFQGTGAADDSGLPNDRFFAVRPEGSVSTLKIQRTERGDSAVYLCASSLTYGGDTYNEQFFGPGTRLTVL.